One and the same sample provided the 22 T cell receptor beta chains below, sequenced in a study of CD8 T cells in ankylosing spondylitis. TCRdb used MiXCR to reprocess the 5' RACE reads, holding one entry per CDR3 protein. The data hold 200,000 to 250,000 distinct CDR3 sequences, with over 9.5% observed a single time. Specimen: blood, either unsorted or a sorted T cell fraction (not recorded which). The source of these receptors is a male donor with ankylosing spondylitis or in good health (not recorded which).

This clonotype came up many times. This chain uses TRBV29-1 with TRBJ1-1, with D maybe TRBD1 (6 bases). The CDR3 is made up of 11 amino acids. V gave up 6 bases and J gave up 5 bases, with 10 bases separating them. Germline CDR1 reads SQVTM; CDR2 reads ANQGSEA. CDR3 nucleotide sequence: TGCAGCGTCCTAGGGGGGACTGAAGCTTTCTTT. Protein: CSVLGGTEAFF.

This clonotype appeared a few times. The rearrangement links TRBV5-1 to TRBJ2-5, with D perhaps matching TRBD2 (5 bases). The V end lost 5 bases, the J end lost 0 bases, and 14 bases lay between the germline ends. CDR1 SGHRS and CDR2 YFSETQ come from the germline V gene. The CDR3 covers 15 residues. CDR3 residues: CASSLAVEDQETQYF. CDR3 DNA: TGCGCCAGCAGTCTTGCAGTGGAGGACCAAGAGACCCAGTACTTC.

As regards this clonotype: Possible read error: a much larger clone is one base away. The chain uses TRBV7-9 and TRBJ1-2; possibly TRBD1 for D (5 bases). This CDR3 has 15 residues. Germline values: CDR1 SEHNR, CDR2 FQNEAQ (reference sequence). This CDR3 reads CASSLSGTLIYGHTF. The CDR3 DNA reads TGTGCCAGCAGCTTATCCGGGACCCTAATCTATGGCCACACCTTC.

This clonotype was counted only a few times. DNA of the CDR3: TGTGCCAGCAGGGACCCCTTGGGACAGGGAAGCAATCAGCCCCAGCATTTT. Its protein product is CASRDPLGQGSNQPQHF. The V call is TRBV6-1, the J call TRBJ1-5, with 9 bases lining up with TRBD1. This CDR3 has 17 amino acids. Germline values: CDR1 MNHNS, CDR2 SASEGT. V shed 6 bases and J 1 base; nucleotides not matched to a gene: 10.

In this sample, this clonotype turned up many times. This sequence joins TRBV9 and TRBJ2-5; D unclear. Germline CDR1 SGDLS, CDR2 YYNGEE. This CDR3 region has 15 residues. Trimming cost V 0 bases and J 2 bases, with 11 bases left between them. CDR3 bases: TGTGCCAGCAGCGTAGGTAACATAATTCAAGAGACCCAGTACTTC. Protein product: CASSVGNIIQETQYF.

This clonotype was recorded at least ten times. The CDR3 sequence: CASSPTDIPEAFF. The CDR3 DNA reads TGTGCCAGCAGCCCTACGGACATACCTGAAGCTTTCTTT. The V and J genes are TRBV7-2 and TRBJ1-1, with D possibly being TRBD1 (5 bases). V lost 5 bases to trimming and J lost 6 bases, with 13 bases between them. CDR1 SGHTA and CDR2 FQGNSA come from the germline V gene. This CDR3 has 13 residues.

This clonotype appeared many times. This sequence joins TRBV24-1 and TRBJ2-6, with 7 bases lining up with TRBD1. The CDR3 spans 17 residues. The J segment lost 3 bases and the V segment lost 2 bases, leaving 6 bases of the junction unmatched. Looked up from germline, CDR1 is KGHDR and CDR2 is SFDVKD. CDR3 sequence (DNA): TGTGCCACCAGTGATTCCGGGACAGCCTTTGGGGCCAACGTCCTGACTTTC. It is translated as CATSDSGTAFGANVLTF.

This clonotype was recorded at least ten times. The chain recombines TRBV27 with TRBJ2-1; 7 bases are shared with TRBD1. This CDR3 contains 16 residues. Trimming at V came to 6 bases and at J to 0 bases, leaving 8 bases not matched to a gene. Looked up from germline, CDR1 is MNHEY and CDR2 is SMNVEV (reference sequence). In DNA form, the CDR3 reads TGTGCCAGCAGCTCAACCGGGACAGCCTCCTACAATGAGCAGTTCTTC. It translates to CASSSTGTASYNEQFF.

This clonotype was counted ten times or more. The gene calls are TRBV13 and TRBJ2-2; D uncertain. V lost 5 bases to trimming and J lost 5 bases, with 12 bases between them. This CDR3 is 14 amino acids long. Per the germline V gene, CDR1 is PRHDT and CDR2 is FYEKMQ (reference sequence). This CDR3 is CASSPTGPTGELFF. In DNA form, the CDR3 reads TGTGCCAGCAGCCCGACTGGACCGACCGGGGAGCTGTTTTTT.

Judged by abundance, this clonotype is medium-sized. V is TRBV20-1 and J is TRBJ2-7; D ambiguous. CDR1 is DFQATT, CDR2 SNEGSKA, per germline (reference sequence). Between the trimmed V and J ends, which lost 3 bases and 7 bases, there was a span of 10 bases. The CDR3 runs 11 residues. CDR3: CSASYRREQYF. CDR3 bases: TGCAGTGCTAGCTATAGAAGGGAGCAGTACTTC.

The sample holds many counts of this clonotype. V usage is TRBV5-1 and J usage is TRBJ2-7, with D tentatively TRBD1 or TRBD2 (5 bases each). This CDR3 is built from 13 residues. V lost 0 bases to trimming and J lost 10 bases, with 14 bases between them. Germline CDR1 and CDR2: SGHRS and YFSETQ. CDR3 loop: CASSLAVVGDQYF. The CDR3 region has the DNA TGCGCCAGCAGCTTGGCCGTGGTAGGGGACCAGTACTTC. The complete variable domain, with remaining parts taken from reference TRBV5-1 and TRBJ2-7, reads KAGVTQTPRYLIKTRGQQVTLSCSPISGHRSVSWYQQTPGQGLQFLFEYFSETQRNKGNFPGRFSGRQFSNSRSEMNVSTLELGDSALYLCASSLAVVGDQYFGPGTRLTVT.

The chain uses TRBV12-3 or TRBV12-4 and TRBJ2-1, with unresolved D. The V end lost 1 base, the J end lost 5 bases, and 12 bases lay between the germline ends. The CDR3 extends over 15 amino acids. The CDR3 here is CASSLEGTWDNEQFF. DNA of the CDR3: TGTGCCAGCAGTTTAGAGGGTACTTGGGACAATGAGCAGTTCTTC.

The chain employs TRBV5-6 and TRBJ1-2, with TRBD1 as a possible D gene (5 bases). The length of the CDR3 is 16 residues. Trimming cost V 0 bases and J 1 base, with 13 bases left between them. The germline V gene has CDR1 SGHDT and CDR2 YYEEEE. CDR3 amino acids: CASSLGGTAVNYGYTF. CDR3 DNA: TGTGCCAGCAGCTTGGGTGGGACGGCGGTTAACTATGGCTACACCTTC.

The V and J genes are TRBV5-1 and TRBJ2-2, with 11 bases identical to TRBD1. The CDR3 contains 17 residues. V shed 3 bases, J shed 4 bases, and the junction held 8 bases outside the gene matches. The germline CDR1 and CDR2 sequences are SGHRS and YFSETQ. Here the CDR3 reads CASSSGQGAISTGELFF. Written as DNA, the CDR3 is TGCGCCAGCAGCTCTGGACAGGGGGCCATTTCCACCGGGGAGCTGTTTTTT.

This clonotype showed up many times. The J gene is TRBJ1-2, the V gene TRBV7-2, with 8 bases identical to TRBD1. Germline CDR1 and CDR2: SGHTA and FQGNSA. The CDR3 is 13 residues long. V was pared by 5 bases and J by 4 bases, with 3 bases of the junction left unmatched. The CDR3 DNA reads TGTGCCAGCAGCGTGGGACAGGTCTATGGCTACACCTTC. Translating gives CASSVGQVYGYTF.

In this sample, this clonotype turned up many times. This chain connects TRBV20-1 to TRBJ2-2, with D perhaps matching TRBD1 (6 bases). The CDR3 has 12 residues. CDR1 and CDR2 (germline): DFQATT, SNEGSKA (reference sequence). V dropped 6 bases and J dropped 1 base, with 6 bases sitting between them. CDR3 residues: CSARGNTGELFF. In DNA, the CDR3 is TGCAGTGCCAGGGGGAACACCGGGGAGCTGTTTTTT.

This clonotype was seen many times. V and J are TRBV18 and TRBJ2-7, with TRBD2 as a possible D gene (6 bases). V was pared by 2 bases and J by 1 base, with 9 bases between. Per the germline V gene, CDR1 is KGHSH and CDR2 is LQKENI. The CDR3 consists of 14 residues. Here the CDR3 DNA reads TGTGCCAGCTCACCAGCGGCGGGGTCCTACGAGCAGTACTTC. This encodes CASSPAAGSYEQYF. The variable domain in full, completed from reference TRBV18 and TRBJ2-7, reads NAGVMQNPRHLVRRRGQEARLRCSPMKGHSHVYWYRQLPEEGLKFMVYLQKENIIDESGMPKERFSAEFPKEGPSILRIQQVVRGDSAAYFCASSPAAGSYEQYFGPGTRLTVT.

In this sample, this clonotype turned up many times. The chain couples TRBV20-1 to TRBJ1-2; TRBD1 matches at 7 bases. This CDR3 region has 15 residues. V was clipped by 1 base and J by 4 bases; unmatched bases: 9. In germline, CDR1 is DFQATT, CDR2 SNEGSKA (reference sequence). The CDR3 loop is CSARAGTVRAYGYTF. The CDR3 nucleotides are TGCAGTGCTAGAGCGGGGACAGTTCGGGCCTATGGCTACACCTTC.

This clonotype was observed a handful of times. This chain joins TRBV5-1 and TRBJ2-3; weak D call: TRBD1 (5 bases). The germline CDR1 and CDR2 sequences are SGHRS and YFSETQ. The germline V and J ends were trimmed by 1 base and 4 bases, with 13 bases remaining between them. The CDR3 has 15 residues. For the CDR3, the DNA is TGCGCCAGCAGCTTGAGTGAGACAGTATCAGATACGCAGTATTTT. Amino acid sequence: CASSLSETVSDTQYF.

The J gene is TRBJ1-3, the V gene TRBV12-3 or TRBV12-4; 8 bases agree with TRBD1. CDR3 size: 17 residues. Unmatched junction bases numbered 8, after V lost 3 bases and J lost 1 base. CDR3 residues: CASSFGNRGRSGNTIYF. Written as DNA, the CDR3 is TGTGCCAGCAGTTTCGGCAACAGGGGGAGATCTGGAAACACCATATATTTT.

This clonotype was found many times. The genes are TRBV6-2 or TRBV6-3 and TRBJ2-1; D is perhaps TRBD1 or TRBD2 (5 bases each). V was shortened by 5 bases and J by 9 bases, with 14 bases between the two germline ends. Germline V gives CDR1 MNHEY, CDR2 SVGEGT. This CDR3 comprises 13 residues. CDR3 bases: TGTGCCAGCAGTAAGGACTGGGGGATTGAGCAGTTCTTC. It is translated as CASSKDWGIEQFF.

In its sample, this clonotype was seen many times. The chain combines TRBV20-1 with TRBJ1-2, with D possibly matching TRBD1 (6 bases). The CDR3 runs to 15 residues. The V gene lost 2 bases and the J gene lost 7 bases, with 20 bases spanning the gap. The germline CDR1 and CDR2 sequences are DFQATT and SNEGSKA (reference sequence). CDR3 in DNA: TGCAGTGCTAGACTCCCCGGGGGCCGCGCAGGTGGCTACACCTTC. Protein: CSARLPGGRAGGYTF.